This T cell receptor (beta chain) was identified in a study of T cell changes during pregnancy in multiple sclerosis. Profiling relied on immunoSEQ multiplex PCR, and the TCRdb table lists in-frame clones only, not all of them. The repertoire has 55,000 to 75,000 clones, roughly 89% of them found once; the top ten carry over 1%. The sequences come from peripheral blood, collected after pregnancy. The clonotype comes from a female donor in good health, enrolled as a control in a pregnancy study.

CDR3 DNA sequence: TGTGCCAGCAGTTTGGGACAGGGGGCTACAGATACGCAGTATTTT. This translates into CASSLGQGATDTQYF. The genes are TRBV27 and TRBJ2-3; 12 nucleotides align to TRBD1. This CDR3 is 15 amino acids long. Germline V lookup: CDR1 MNHEY, CDR2 SMNVEV (reference sequence). V gave up 3 bases and J gave up 3 bases; unmatched junction bases: 1.